This T cell receptor beta chain was recorded in a study of blood T cell repertoires in COVID-19. Background on the study: COVID-19 samples, acute and convalescent, were from the United States, Italy and Spain. From T cells, B-cell-depleted T cells, or PBMCs came the material, which was cDNA or gDNA.

As handled by the study authors: How many nucleated cells were present was estimated from reference gene primer amplification. The repertoire was sequenced with immunoSEQ multiplex PCR; TCRdb's copy has only in-frame clones and lacks some. Clone size and V and J calls were adopted from that table, with D and trimming inferred from the DNA. The top ten hold approximately 12% of the sample, which has 190,000 or so clones, roughly 81% seen once. V gave up 5 bases and J gave up 1 base, with 8 bases separating them. The CDR3 contains 13 residues. Germline CDR1 and CDR2: SGHVS and FQNEAQ. Patients at the Seattle site were enrolled during active infection and followed longitudinally.

The sequence was collected from a woman older than 75 with COVID-19, enrolled during active disease. Sequenced input: peripheral blood. The gene calls are TRBV7-8 and TRBJ1-1; no reliable D call. The CDR3 reads CASSPLRNTEAFF. The CDR3 DNA sequence: TGTGCCAGCAGCCCCCTGAGGAACACTGAAGCTTTCTTT.